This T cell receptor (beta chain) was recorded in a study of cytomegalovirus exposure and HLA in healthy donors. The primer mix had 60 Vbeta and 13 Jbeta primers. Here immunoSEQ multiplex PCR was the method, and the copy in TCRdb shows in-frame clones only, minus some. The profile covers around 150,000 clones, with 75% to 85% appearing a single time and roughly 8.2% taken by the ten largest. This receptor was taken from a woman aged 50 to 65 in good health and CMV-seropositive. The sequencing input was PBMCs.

CDR3 bases: TGCGCCAGCAGCTTGGGACAGTCCTATAATTCACCCCTCCACTTT. Translating it yields CASSLGQSYNSPLHF. The chain employs TRBV5-1 and TRBJ1-6; D is perhaps TRBD1 (5 bases). CDR3 length equals 15 residues. Germline-derived CDR1 and CDR2 are SGHRS and YFSETQ. The germline V and J ends were trimmed by 0 bases and 1 base, with 5 bases remaining between them.